Listed here are 10 T cell receptor beta chains from one sample, sequenced in a study of shared clonotypes between healthy human individuals. Using immunoSEQ multiplex PCR, the repertoire was profiled, and TCRdb retains in-frame clones only, with some absent. The sample includes 1,400,000 or so clones, just under 99% of them seen just once. The specimen sequenced was naive CD4+ T cells sorted from blood. Subset meaning: CD45RA+ positively selected. The receptors were sampled from a man aged 25-45 years in good health.

For this clone: The sample has other DNA sequences that encode this CDR3 too. The chain employs TRBV6-5 and TRBJ2-2; 7 positions agree with TRBD2. The V gene's germline CDR1 is MNHEY and CDR2 SVGAGI. The CDR3 is made up of 14 amino acids. J was trimmed by 0 bases and V by 6 bases; bases with no gene match: 1. The CDR3 nucleotides are TGTGCCAGCAGCGGACTAGCGAACACCGGGGAGCTGTTTTTT. It is translated as CASSGLANTGELFF.

The chain recombines TRBV28 with TRBJ2-2; D is perhaps TRBD2 (6 bases). The CDR3 is 16 amino acids. Germline-derived CDR1 and CDR2 are MDHEN and SYDVKM. The V gene lost 7 bases and the J gene lost 3 bases, with 18 bases spanning the gap. The CDR3 region is CASKSGPKRDTGELFF. The CDR3 region has the DNA TGTGCCAGCAAGAGCGGGCCAAAACGGGACACCGGGGAGCTGTTTTTT.

The J gene is TRBJ2-7, the V gene TRBV7-9; D is ambiguous. The germline CDR1 and CDR2 sequences are SEHNR and FQNEAQ (reference sequence). The CDR3 runs 15 residues. Trimming removed 5 bases from V and 2 bases from J, with 16 bases in between. The DNA of the CDR3 is TGTGCCAGCAGCCCCGTGCGATCTTGGGCCTACGAGCAGTACTTC. Translation gives CASSPVRSWAYEQYF.

This clone was seen only once. This chain uses TRBV5-1 with TRBJ2-5; 9 nucleotides match TRBD1. V was clipped by 2 bases and J by 4 bases; unmatched bases: 9. The CDR3 sequence is 16 residues long. Germline V gives CDR1 SGHRS, CDR2 YFSETQ. The CDR3 reads CASSFFWTGEGETQYF. The CDR3 region has the DNA TGCGCCAGCAGCTTTTTCTGGACAGGGGAGGGAGAGACCCAGTACTTC.

The rearrangement uses TRBV7-9 and TRBJ2-1; D assignment may be TRBD1 or TRBD2 (5 bases each). Germline V gene sequence: CDR1 SEHNR, CDR2 FQNEAQ (reference sequence). The CDR3 has 15 amino acids. V gave up 0 bases and J gave up 5 bases, with 11 bases separating them. The CDR3, as DNA: TGTGCCAGCAGCTTAGCTGGGACGGGTGACAATGAGCAGTTCTTC. Encoded protein: CASSLAGTGDNEQFF.

This clone is a singleton in its sample. The chain has TRBV18 and TRBJ1-3, with TRBD1 as a possible D gene (5 bases). The V end was cut by 2 bases, the J end by 3 bases, with 11 bases between. CDR1 is KGHSH and CDR2 is LQKENI in the germline V gene. This CDR3 has 15 amino acids. Written as DNA, the CDR3 is TGTGCCAGCTCACCATCAGGGCCTGGTGGAAACACCATATATTTT. Its translation is CASSPSGPGGNTIYF.

The chain uses TRBV7-9 and TRBJ2-7; D remains unclear. Trimming removed 2 bases at V and 5 bases at J, with 7 bases between. CDR3 length: 12 residues. Germline CDR1 reads SEHNR; CDR2 reads FQNEAQ (reference sequence). Here the CDR3 reads CASSLFPNEQYF. The CDR3 DNA follows: TGTGCCAGCAGCTTATTTCCCAACGAGCAGTACTTC.

The rearrangement uses TRBV28 and TRBJ1-1, with a weak D call TRBD1 (5 bases). V dropped 6 bases and J dropped 2 bases, with 10 bases sitting between them. Germline V gene data show CDR1 as MDHEN and CDR2 as SYDVKM. The CDR3 length is 13 residues. CDR3 DNA sequence: TGTGCCAGCAGATCCAGGGTCAACACTGAAGCTTTCTTT. This encodes CASRSRVNTEAFF.

This clone was observed once. The junction differs from germline at one of its ends, possibly a read error. The chain recombines TRBV7-2 with TRBJ2-7, with a possible D match to TRBD1 (5 bases). Germline CDR1 SGHTA, CDR2 FQGNSA. This CDR3 region has 15 residues. Written as DNA, the CDR3 is TGTGCCAGCAGCTTAAGGGGTGCGACCTCCTACGAGCAGCACTTC. Translation: CASSLRGATSYEQHF.

This clone was seen a single time. The chain couples TRBV5-4 to TRBJ2-3; D is perhaps TRBD2 (5 bases). Trimming shortened V by 0 bases and J by 5 bases, and 7 bases separated the two germline ends. The CDR3 runs 13 residues. The germline V gene has CDR1 SGHNT and CDR2 YYREEE (reference sequence). CDR3 residues: CASSLEAGDTQYF. The DNA for the CDR3 is TGTGCCAGCAGCTTGGAGGCGGGAGATACGCAGTATTTT.